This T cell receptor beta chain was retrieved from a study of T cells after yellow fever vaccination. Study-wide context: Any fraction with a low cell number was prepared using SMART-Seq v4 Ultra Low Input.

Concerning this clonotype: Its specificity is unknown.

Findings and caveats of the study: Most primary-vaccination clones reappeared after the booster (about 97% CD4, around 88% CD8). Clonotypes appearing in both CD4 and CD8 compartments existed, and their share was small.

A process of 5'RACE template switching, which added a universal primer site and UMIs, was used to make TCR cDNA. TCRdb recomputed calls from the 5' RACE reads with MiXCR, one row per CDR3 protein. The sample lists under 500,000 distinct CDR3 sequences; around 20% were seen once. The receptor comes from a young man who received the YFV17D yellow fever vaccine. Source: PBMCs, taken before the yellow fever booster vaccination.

The CDR3 reads CSARELEETQYF. CDR3 bases: TGCAGTGCTAGAGAACTTGAAGAGACCCAGTACTTC. The chain recombines TRBV20-1 with TRBJ2-5; D remains ambiguous. The CDR3 runs 12 residues. Germline CDR1 and CDR2: DFQATT and SNEGSKA (reference sequence). Trimming pared 0 bases from V and 3 bases from J, leaving 5 bases between.